These 31 T cell receptor beta chains were all obtained from the same sample, sequenced in a study of blood T cell repertoires in COVID-19 (dated by TCRdb to the early 2020s). Libraries were constructed by the immunoSEQ multiplex PCR assay. TCRdb limited this immuneACCESS table to in-frame rearrangements with V and J called. A share of clones is missing; checked studies link under half to unresolved V genes, and the rest is unexplained. The sample contains about 250,000 clones, about 89% of them found a single time. Of the sample, under 2% is held by the ten largest clones. Material: peripheral blood. Receptors originate from an older woman who had recovered from COVID-19.

This clone was seen more than once but under ten times. V usage is TRBV5-8 and J usage is TRBJ1-1; TRBD1 matches 9 bases. V shed 4 bases and J 0 bases; nucleotides not matched to a gene: 10. The germline V gene has CDR1 SGHTS and CDR2 YDEGEE. The CDR3 spans 17 residues. Here the CDR3 reads CASSPSQGALMNTEAFF. The CDR3 DNA reads TGTGCCAGCAGCCCCTCACAGGGGGCACTCATGAACACTGAAGCTTTCTTT.

J is TRBJ1-1 and V is TRBV6-5; D not certain. CDR1 and CDR2 (germline): MNHEY, SVGAGI. This CDR3 is built from 14 residues. The V gene lost 0 bases and the J gene lost 4 bases, with 9 bases spanning the gap. CDR3 in amino acids: CASSYSFPPTEAFF. CDR3 nucleotides: TGTGCCAGCAGTTACTCATTCCCTCCCACTGAAGCTTTCTTT.

This chain connects TRBV28 to TRBJ1-3, with TRBD1 matching over 8 bases. The CDR3 length is 16 residues. Germline loops: CDR1 MDHEN, CDR2 SYDVKM. V dropped 4 bases and J dropped 1; count of bases not matched to a gene: 6. CDR3 sequence (DNA): TGTGCCAGCAGTTCCCCCACAGGGGGTTCTGGAAACACCATATATTTT. Translating gives CASSSPTGGSGNTIYF.

The CDR3 sequence: CASSLQGLENQPQHF. CDR3 nucleotides: TGTGCCAGCAGCTTGCAGGGGTTGGAGAATCAGCCCCAGCATTTT. The chain employs TRBV5-6 and TRBJ1-5, with D perhaps matching TRBD1 (6 bases). The CDR3 is 15 amino acids. The V end was cut by 1 base, the J end by 4 bases, with 12 bases between. Germline V gives CDR1 SGHDT, CDR2 YYEEEE.

The rearrangement joins TRBV28 to TRBJ1-2, with D perhaps TRBD1 (6 bases). Germline loops: CDR1 MDHEN, CDR2 SYDVKM. The CDR3 totals 12 residues. With 2 bases removed from V and 8 bases from J, the gap between germline ends came to 9 bases. The DNA of the CDR3 is TGTGCCAGCAGTTTAAGAGGACAGGGCTACACCTTC. The encoded protein is CASSLRGQGYTF.

This clone was observed a few times. The V gene is TRBV5-4, the J gene TRBJ1-4, with D hard to call. V was clipped by 1 base and J by 6 bases, with 7 bases between them. The CDR3 is 13 amino acids. From germline, CDR1 is SGHNT and CDR2 YYREEE (reference sequence). The CDR3 sequence is CASSLRQDEKLFF. CDR3 nucleotide sequence: TGTGCCAGCAGCTTGAGGCAGGATGAAAAACTGTTTTTT.

The V call is TRBV19, the J call TRBJ2-7; D unresolved. The CDR3 consists of 16 residues. Germline loops: CDR1 LNHDA, CDR2 SQIVND (reference sequence). V was pared by 6 bases and J by 2 bases, with 20 bases between. Written as DNA, the CDR3 is TGTGCCAGTAGCCCCCCCCTGTTAGAAGCGACCTACGAGCAGTACTTC. Amino acid sequence: CASSPPLLEATYEQYF. The variable domain in full, with the rest retrieved from reference TRBV19 and TRBJ2-7, is DGGITQSPKYLFRKEGQNVTLSCEQNLNHDAMYWYRQDPGQGLRLIYYSQIVNDFQKGDIAEGYSVSREKKESFPLTVTSAQKNPTAFYLCASSPPLLEATYEQYFGPGTRLTVT.

The V gene is TRBV7-2, the J gene TRBJ2-7; D is perhaps TRBD1 (7 bases). This CDR3 spans 15 amino acids. Germline-derived CDR1 and CDR2 are SGHTA and FQGNSA. V was cut by 2 bases and J by 5 bases, with 16 bases left in between. CDR3 DNA sequence: TGTGCCAGCAGCTTAAATTATCCAGGGGGGAACGAGCAGTACTTC. Residues: CASSLNYPGGNEQYF.

This clone was counted a single time. The chain combines TRBV10-3 with TRBJ2-2; TRBD1 agrees at 9 bases. This CDR3 has 14 amino acids. Trimming cost V 7 bases and J 3 bases; bases outside gene matches: 3. Germline V CDR1 and CDR2: ENHRY, SYGVKD. The CDR3 DNA is TGTGCCATCAACAGACAGGGGGACACCGGGGAGCTGTTTTTT. It codes for CAINRQGDTGELFF.

The chain employs TRBV18 and TRBJ2-7; 7 bases line up with TRBD2. With 3 bases clipped from V and 7 bases from J, the junction kept 9 bases outside the gene matches. This CDR3 region has 14 residues. The germline gives CDR1 KGHSH, CDR2 LQKENI. The CDR3 is CASSPRGSPEEQYF. The CDR3 DNA reads TGTGCCAGCTCACCGCGGGGGTCTCCGGAGGAGCAGTACTTC. The entire variable domain, with the rest obtained from reference TRBV18 and TRBJ2-7, is as follows: NAGVMQNPRHLVRRRGQEARLRCSPMKGHSHVYWYRQLPEEGLKFMVYLQKENIIDESGMPKERFSAEFPKEGPSILRIQQVVRGDSAAYFCASSPRGSPEEQYFGPGTRLTVT.

The chain recombines TRBV5-1 with TRBJ1-4; maybe TRBD1 (6 bases). This CDR3 spans 16 amino acids. The germline V and J ends were trimmed by 0 bases and 4 bases, with 13 bases remaining between them. Per germline, CDR1 SGHRS and CDR2 YFSETQ. This CDR3 reads CASSLVGGGVNEKLFF. In nucleotides, the CDR3 is TGCGCCAGCAGCTTGGTCGGGGGGGGCGTTAATGAAAAACTGTTTTTT. The full variable domain, rest sourced from reference TRBV5-1 and TRBJ1-4, is KAGVTQTPRYLIKTRGQQVTLSCSPISGHRSVSWYQQTPGQGLQFLFEYFSETQRNKGNFPGRFSGRQFSNSRSEMNVSTLELGDSALYLCASSLVGGGVNEKLFFGSGTQLSVL.

The J gene is TRBJ2-7, the V gene TRBV21-1; TRBD1, as called in the table, went unchecked against the DNA. TRBV21-1 is recorded as a pseudogene. This CDR3 contains 15 residues. The CDR3 here is CASSNSGRLTYEQYF. In DNA, the CDR3 is TGTGCCAGCAGCAATTCTGGCAGGCTAACCTACGAGCAGTACTTC.

This chain uses TRBV12-5 with TRBJ1-1; D uncertain. CDR3 length equals 11 residues. From germline, CDR1 is LGHNT and CDR2 FRNRAP. Trimming removed 7 bases at V and 2 bases at J, with 5 bases between. For the CDR3, the DNA is TGTGCTAGTGTCTATAACACTGAAGCTTTCTTT. Amino acids: CASVYNTEAFF. The entire variable domain, with the rest obtained from reference TRBV12-5 and TRBJ1-1, is as follows: DARVTQTPRHKVTEMGQEVTMRCQPILGHNTVFWYRQTMMQGLELLAYFRNRAPLDDSGMPKDRFSAEMPDATLATLKIQPSEPRDSAVYFCASVYNTEAFFGQGTRLTVV.

This clone has at least ten counts. The CDR3 DNA is TGTGCCAGCAGCCAAGGGGGACAGACGGGCACTGAAGCTTTCTTT. It codes for CASSQGGQTGTEAFF. The rearrangement links TRBV4-2 to TRBJ1-1; TRBD1 aligns across 7 bases. V was pared by 1 base and J by 4 bases, with 6 bases of the junction left unmatched. The CDR3 has 15 amino acids. The germline CDR1 and CDR2 sequences are LGHNA and YNFKEQ.

The chain carries TRBV19 and TRBJ1-1, with 11 nucleotides matching TRBD1. Looked up from germline, CDR1 is LNHDA and CDR2 is SQIVND (reference sequence). V lost 4 bases and J lost 4; bases outside the gene matches: 2. The CDR3 loop spans 14 amino acids. CDR3 sequence: CASSRDRGSTEAFF. CDR3 in DNA: TGTGCCAGTAGTAGGGACAGGGGGAGCACTGAAGCTTTCTTT.

J is TRBJ1-4 and V is TRBV9; no clear D. The V and J ends lost 4 bases and 0 bases respectively, with 10 bases between them. The CDR3 totals 15 residues. Germline CDR1 is SGDLS and CDR2 is YYNGEE. The CDR3 loop is CASSFTPATNEKLFF. The CDR3 DNA is TGTGCCAGCAGCTTTACACCTGCAACTAATGAAAAACTGTTTTTT.

The chain couples TRBV6-5 to TRBJ2-3, with TRBD2 identical over 8 bases. Germline CDR1 MNHEY, CDR2 SVGAGI. V was clipped by 5 bases and J by 6 bases; unmatched bases: 7. The CDR3 consists of 14 residues. The CDR3 spells CASSPLAGVDTQYF. The CDR3 DNA reads TGTGCCAGCAGTCCCCTAGCGGGTGTTGATACGCAGTATTTT.

The count of this clone is one. This sequence joins TRBV27 and TRBJ2-3; possibly TRBD1 for D (5 bases). This CDR3 is built from 12 residues. Per germline, CDR1 MNHEY and CDR2 SMNVEV (reference sequence). V dropped 3 bases and J dropped 8 bases, with 9 bases sitting between them. CDR3 in amino acids: CASSFVRGTQYF. CDR3 DNA sequence: TGTGCCAGCAGTTTTGTTAGGGGTACGCAGTATTTT.

The chain has TRBV19 and TRBJ1-1, with 10 bases identical to TRBD1. The CDR3 is 14 residues long. Losses at the gene ends were 8 bases for V and 4 bases for J; bases not matched to a gene: 7. The germline CDR1 and CDR2 sequences are LNHDA and SQIVND (reference sequence). CDR3 DNA: TGTGCCAGTGGGCGACAGGGGGCGGCCACTGAAGCTTTCTTT. Protein product: CASGRQGAATEAFF.

The chain uses TRBV4-1 and TRBJ2-7; 11 positions agree with TRBD1. V lost 3 bases and J lost 3; bases outside the gene matches: 4. The CDR3 runs 15 residues. Germline lookup yields CDR1 MGHRA and CDR2 YSYEKL. The CDR3 reads CASSQRTGGFYEQYF. The DNA for the CDR3 is TGCGCCAGCAGCCAGAGGACAGGGGGCTTCTACGAGCAGTACTTC.

The gene calls are TRBV12-3 or TRBV12-4 and TRBJ2-2; D gene unclear. The CDR3 has 12 amino acids. V was clipped by 2 bases and J by 8 bases, with 6 bases between them. In DNA form, the CDR3 reads TGTGCCAGCAGTTTAACCTATGGGGAGCTGTTTTTT. Translation: CASSLTYGELFF.

The chain is built from TRBV2 and TRBJ2-3; D ambiguous. V shed 5 bases and J shed 6 bases, with 9 bases lying between them. The CDR3 spans 12 residues. In germline, CDR1 is SNHLY, CDR2 FYNNEI. The CDR3 reads CASSSLGDTQYF. The DNA for the CDR3 is TGTGCCAGCAGTTCGCTCGGGGATACGCAGTATTTT.

This clone was counted once. The chain is built from TRBV7-9 and TRBJ2-2; TRBD1 matches at 7 bases. CDR1 and CDR2 (germline): SEHNR, FQNEAQ (reference sequence). The CDR3 contains 18 residues. V lost 2 bases and J lost 4; bases outside the gene matches: 13. The CDR3 protein is CASSLRQGITAGTGELFF. DNA for the CDR3: TGTGCCAGCAGCTTACGACAGGGCATCACGGCGGGCACCGGGGAGCTGTTTTTT. Full variable domain (rest looked up from reference TRBV7-9 and TRBJ2-2): DTGVSQNPRHKITKRGQNVTFRCDPISEHNRLYWYRQTLGQGPEFLTYFQNEAQLEKSRLLSDRFSAERPKGSFSTLEIQRTEQGDSAMYLCASSLRQGITAGTGELFFGEGSRLTVL.

The J gene is TRBJ2-7, the V gene TRBV18, with D uncertain. V dropped 3 bases and J dropped 0 bases, with 12 bases sitting between them. The CDR3 length is 15 residues. CDR1 KGHSH and CDR2 LQKENI come from the germline V gene. The CDR3 loop reads CASSPSSSPSYEQYF. The CDR3 nucleotides are TGTGCCAGCTCACCGTCGAGTTCCCCCTCCTACGAGCAGTACTTC. Looking up the rest from reference TRBV18 and TRBJ2-7 gives the full variable domain: NAGVMQNPRHLVRRRGQEARLRCSPMKGHSHVYWYRQLPEEGLKFMVYLQKENIIDESGMPKERFSAEFPKEGPSILRIQQVVRGDSAAYFCASSPSSSPSYEQYFGPGTRLTVT.

V usage is TRBV5-6 and J usage is TRBJ2-5; 8 bases are shared with TRBD1. Trimming cost V 0 bases and J 5 bases; bases outside gene matches: 6. The CDR3 extends over 15 amino acids. Germline V gene data show CDR1 as SGHDT and CDR2 as YYEEEE. The CDR3 region is CASSLGQGAGETQYF. CDR3 sequence (DNA): TGTGCCAGCAGCTTGGGGCAGGGGGCCGGGGAGACCCAGTACTTC.

The V and J genes are TRBV7-2 and TRBJ2-3, with 10 bases lining up with TRBD2. V lost 5 bases, J lost 2 bases, and 7 bases stayed unmatched. The CDR3 has 16 amino acids. Per the germline V gene, CDR1 is SGHTA and CDR2 is FQGNSA. This chain's CDR3 is CASSILAGTNTDTQYF. CDR3 bases: TGTGCCAGCAGCATACTAGCGGGGACCAACACAGATACGCAGTATTTT. Full variable domain (missing parts from reference TRBV7-2 and TRBJ2-3): GAGVSQSPSNKVTEKGKDVELRCDPISGHTALYWYRQSLGQGLEFLIYFQGNSAPDKSGLPSDRFSAERTGGSVSTLTIQRTQQEDSAVYLCASSILAGTNTDTQYFGPGTRLTVL.

The chain uses TRBV9 and TRBJ2-5; 10 bases are shared with TRBD1. Germline loops: CDR1 SGDLS, CDR2 YYNGEE. V was pared by 4 bases and J by 5 bases, with 8 bases of the junction left unmatched. This CDR3 region has 15 residues. In DNA form, the CDR3 reads TGTGCCAGCAGCCCGCAGGGACAGGGGTCGGAGACCCAGTACTTC. The encoded protein is CASSPQGQGSETQYF. The variable domain in full, with the rest retrieved from reference TRBV9 and TRBJ2-5, is DSGVTQTPKHLITATGQRVTLRCSPRSGDLSVYWYQQSLDQGLQFLIQYYNGEERAKGNILERFSAQQFPDLHSELNLSSLELGDSALYFCASSPQGQGSETQYFGPGTRLLVL.

The chain uses TRBV6-1 and TRBJ1-1; D remains ambiguous. The length of the CDR3 is 13 residues. The germline gives CDR1 MNHNS, CDR2 SASEGT. V shed 4 bases and J shed 8 bases, with 14 bases lying between them. DNA of the CDR3: TGTGCCAGCAGTGGACTGTCGAACGGGGAAGCTTTCTTT. It encodes CASSGLSNGEAFF.

V gene TRBV4-2 combines with J gene TRBJ1-1; 7 nucleotides match TRBD1. From germline, CDR1 is LGHNA and CDR2 YNFKEQ. V lost 4 bases to trimming and J lost 3 bases; unmatched junction nucleotides: 2. The CDR3 contains 13 residues. CDR3 sequence reads: CASSLDRDTEAFF. The CDR3 region has the DNA TGTGCCAGCAGCCTAGACAGGGACACTGAAGCTTTCTTT.

This clone has a single count. The chain recombines TRBV6-1 with TRBJ2-6, with TRBD2 identical over 7 bases. Trimming took 3 bases from V and 2 from J; bases not matched to a gene: 7. CDR3 size: 17 residues. The germline CDR1 and CDR2 sequences are MNHNS and SASEGT. As DNA, the CDR3 is TGTGCCAGCAGTGATTTGCGGGGGTCCGCTGGGGCCAACGTCCTGACTTTC. Translating it yields CASSDLRGSAGANVLTF.

The chain recombines TRBV5-1 with TRBJ2-5; D possibly corresponds to TRBD2 (6 bases). CDR3 length: 15 amino acids. V was cut by 0 bases and J by 5 bases, with 14 bases left in between. Germline lookup yields CDR1 SGHRS and CDR2 YFSETQ. Here the CDR3 DNA reads TGCGCCAGCAGCTTGGCGGGGGATTCCTACGAGACCCAGTACTTC. This sequence encodes CASSLAGDSYETQYF.